This entry is about one T cell receptor (beta chain). Antigen: not known. The data are from a study of T cell responses to AZD1222 COVID-19 vaccine. Overall study findings and caveats: Reports indicate that nearly half of spike-specific TCRs are directed at unmutated variant regions. Females made up more of the donors, who were largely white British, and clonal diversity may have come out too low. Spike-specific TCR repertoires showed rising breadth and depth after two AZD1222 doses.

The length of the CDR3 is 14 residues. Germline V CDR1 and CDR2: SEHNR, FQNEAQ (reference sequence). The germline V and J ends were trimmed by 1 base and 5 bases, with 10 bases remaining between them. Clones were read by immunoSEQ multiplex PCR, and TCRdb kept only the in-frame ones, dropping some. The top ten clones hold 8% of a sample with tens of thousands of clones, 80% to 95% of them seen once. The sequence derives from an adult who received the AZD1222 COVID-19 vaccine. The specimen was peripheral blood, collected 28 days after the second AZD1222 dose. The J gene is TRBJ2-3, the V gene TRBV7-9; D remains ambiguous. CDR3 amino acids: CASSLGANGDTQYF. CDR3 in DNA: TGTGCCAGCAGCTTAGGGGCTAATGGAGATACGCAGTATTTT.